Here is one T cell receptor beta chain with its context. The CDR3 has 14 residues. The V segment lost 3 bases and the J segment 8 bases; nucleotides outside the gene matches: 2. This sample stems from a study of CD8 T cells in Susac syndrome. Random hexamers were used to reverse transcribe the RNA input (about 0.45 to 1 ug). Multiplex immunoSEQ PCR targeted 54 Vbeta and 13 Jbeta TCR beta segments. TCRdb processed the immunoSEQ multiplex PCR reads anew with MiXCR; each CDR3 protein has one entry. The sample gives about 76,000 distinct CDR3 sequences, approximately 93% of which show up once; around 0.45% is in the top ten.

The chain has TRBV12-3 or TRBV12-4 and TRBJ2-1, with 12 bases that match TRBD2. The origin of this receptor is a human donor with Susac syndrome. Sequenced material: CD8+ T cells from PBMCs. In DNA, the CDR3 is TGTGCCAGCAGTTTGACTAGCGGGGGAGATGAGCAGTTCTTC. Translated: CASSLTSGGDEQFF.